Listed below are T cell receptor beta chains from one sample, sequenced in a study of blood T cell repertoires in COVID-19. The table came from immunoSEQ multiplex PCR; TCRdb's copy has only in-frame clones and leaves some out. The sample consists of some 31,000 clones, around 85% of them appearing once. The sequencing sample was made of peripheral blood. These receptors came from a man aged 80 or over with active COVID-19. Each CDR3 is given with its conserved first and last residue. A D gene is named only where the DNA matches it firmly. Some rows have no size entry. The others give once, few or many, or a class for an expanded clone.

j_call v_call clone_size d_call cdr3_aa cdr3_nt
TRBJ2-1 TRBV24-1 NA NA CATSSSREGARNEQFF TGTGCCACCAGTTCTTCACGGGAGGGGGCGCGGAATGAGCAGTTCTTC
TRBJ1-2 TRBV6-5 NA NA CASSGSGLGYGYTF TGTGCCAGCAGCGGATCAGGGTTGGGCTATGGCTACACCTTC
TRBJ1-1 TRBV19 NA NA CASSPTNPTRGSEAFF TGTGCCAGTAGCCCGACCAATCCCACGCGGGGCTCTGAAGCTTTCTTT
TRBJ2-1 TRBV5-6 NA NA CASSSPGGPSYNEQFF TGTGCCAGCAGCTCCCCCGGGGGGCCGTCCTACAATGAGCAGTTCTTC
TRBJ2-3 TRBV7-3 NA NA CASSLRGKITQYF TGTGCCAGCAGTCTAAGGGGGAAGATTACGCAGTATTTT
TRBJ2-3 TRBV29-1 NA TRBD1 CSVGQGQTDTQYF TGCAGCGTTGGGCAGGGACAGACAGATACGCAGTATTTT
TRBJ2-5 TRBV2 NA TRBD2 CASRGNLAGQETQYF TGTGCCAGCAGAGGAAACCTAGCGGGGCAAGAGACCCAGTACTTC
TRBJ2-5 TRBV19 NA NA CASSIGTAEEETQYF TGTGCCAGTAGTATCGGAACGGCAGAGGAAGAGACCCAGTACTTC
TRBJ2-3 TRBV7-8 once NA CASSLDSAGDTQYF TGTGCCAGCAGCTTAGACTCCGCTGGAGATACGCAGTATTTT
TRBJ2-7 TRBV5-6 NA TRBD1 CASSLRGTGGTYEQYF TGTGCCAGCAGCTTGAGAGGTACAGGGGGGACTTACGAGCAGTACTTC
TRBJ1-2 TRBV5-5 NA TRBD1 CASSLFGDRYYGYTF TGTGCCAGCAGCTTGTTCGGGGACAGGTACTATGGCTACACCTTC
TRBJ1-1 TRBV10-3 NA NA CAAGQPNTEAFF TGTGCCGCCGGACAGCCGAACACTGAAGCTTTCTTT
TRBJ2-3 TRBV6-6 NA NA CASSSVEAGERYTQYF TGTGCCAGCAGTTCCGTCGAGGCAGGGGAGAGGTATACGCAGTATTTT
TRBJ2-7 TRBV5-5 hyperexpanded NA CASSYGPAGEQYF TGTGCCAGCAGCTACGGGCCCGCGGGGGAGCAGTACTTC
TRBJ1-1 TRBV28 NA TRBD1 CASRQDRVQSFF TGTGCCAGCAGACAAGACAGGGTCCAGTCTTTCTTT
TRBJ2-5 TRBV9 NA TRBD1 CASSVTGNQETQYF TGTGCCAGCAGCGTGACAGGGAACCAAGAGACCCAGTACTTC
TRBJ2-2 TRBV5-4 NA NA CASSSPAGIKDGELFF TGTGCCAGCAGCTCCCCTGCGGGTATTAAGGACGGGGAGCTGTTTTTT
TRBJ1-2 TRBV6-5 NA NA CASRSWTNYGYTF TGTGCCAGCAGATCGTGGACAAACTATGGCTACACCTTC
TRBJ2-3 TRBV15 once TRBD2 CATSRTSGLADTQYF TGTGCCACCAGCAGGACGAGCGGACTAGCAGATACGCAGTATTTT
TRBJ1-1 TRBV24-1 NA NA CATSDHLGGIAFF TGTGCCACCAGTGACCACCTAGGGGGAATAGCTTTCTTT
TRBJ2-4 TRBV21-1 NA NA CASSPKRDKLAKNIQYF TGTGCCAGCAGCCCCAAAAGGGACAAACTAGCCAAAAACATTCAGTACTTC
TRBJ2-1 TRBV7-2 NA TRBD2 CASSPGLAGGSYNEQFF TGTGCCAGCAGCCCGGGACTAGCGGGGGGTAGCTACAATGAGCAGTTCTTC
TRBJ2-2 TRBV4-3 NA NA CASSPEDRGGELFF TGCGCCAGCAGCCCTGAGGACCGGGGCGGGGAGCTGTTTTTT
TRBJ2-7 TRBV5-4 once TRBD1 CASSFWDRVYEQYF TGTGCCAGCAGCTTCTGGGACAGGGTCTACGAGCAGTACTTC
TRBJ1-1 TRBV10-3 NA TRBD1 CAISGKQGDTEAFF TGTGCCATCAGTGGTAAGCAGGGGGACACTGAAGCTTTCTTT
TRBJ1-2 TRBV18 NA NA CASSPGANNYGYTF TGTGCCAGCTCACCGGGGGCCAACAACTATGGCTACACCTTC
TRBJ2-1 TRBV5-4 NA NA CASSEGQALSNEQFF TGTGCCAGCAGCGAGGGACAAGCACTATCCAATGAGCAGTTCTTC
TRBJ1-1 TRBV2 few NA CATGSQAGNTEAFF TGTGCTACGGGAAGTCAGGCAGGAAACACTGAAGCTTTCTTT
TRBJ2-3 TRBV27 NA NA CASSSERGTDTQYF TGTGCCAGCAGTTCCGAGCGGGGCACAGATACGCAGTATTTT
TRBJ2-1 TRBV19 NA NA CASSISLNEQFF TGTGCCAGTAGTATTTCCTTAAATGAGCAGTTCTTC
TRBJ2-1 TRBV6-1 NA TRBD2 CASSESFLLAGSWNEQFF TGTGCCAGCAGTGAAAGTTTTTTACTAGCGGGTAGCTGGAATGAGCAGTTCTTC
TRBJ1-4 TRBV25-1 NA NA CASSGSGNEKLFF TGTGCCAGCAGTGGTTCGGGAAATGAAAAACTGTTTTTT
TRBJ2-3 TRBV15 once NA CATSRDPFRDSRTDTQYF TGTGCCACCAGCCGAGACCCATTCCGGGACTCCCGCACAGATACGCAGTATTTT
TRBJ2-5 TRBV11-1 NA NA CASSSLSGDQETQYF TGTGCCAGCAGTTCACTATCGGGGGACCAAGAGACCCAGTACTTC